This paragraph reports one TCR beta chain. Its antigen is not identified. The sample belongs to a study of T cells in localized non-small cell lung cancer. General study points: Because sequencing included only one region (of the tumor), heterogeneity remains possible. Longer overall survival was linked to higher blood T cell density.

The protocol was immunoSEQ multiplex PCR, while the TCRdb copy is restricted to in-frame clones and leaves out a portion. Of 20,000 to 30,000 clones listed, around 93% are singletons. The germline V gene encodes CDR1 SGHRS and CDR2 YFSETQ. Trimming cost V 5 bases and J 3 bases, with 13 bases left between them. There are 14 residues in the CDR3. The clonotype comes from an older female donor with stage II squamous cell lung carcinoma. The input for sequencing was peripheral blood, taken before any cancer treatment. The V gene is TRBV5-1, the J gene TRBJ2-3; D call uncertain. The CDR3 DNA follows: TGCGCCAGCAGACCATCAGGTGGGACAGATACGCAGTATTTT. Translation gives CASRPSGGTDTQYF. Combining the CDR3 with reference TRBV5-1 and TRBJ2-3 gives the whole variable domain KAGVTQTPRYLIKTRGQQVTLSCSPISGHRSVSWYQQTPGQGLQFLFEYFSETQRNKGNFPGRFSGRQFSNSRSEMNVSTLELGDSALYLCASRPSGGTDTQYFGPGTRLTVL.